Each of the 9 T cell receptor beta chains below was sequenced from the same sample in a study of T cell responses to AZD1222 COVID-19 vaccine. Method: immunoSEQ multiplex PCR; TCRdb's copy keeps in-frame clones and lacks some. Among approximately 100,000 clones listed, roughly nine tenths were seen once. Sequencing used peripheral blood, obtained 28 days after the second AZD1222 dose. Every receptor here comes from an adult who received the AZD1222 COVID-19 vaccine.

V gene TRBV28 combines with J gene TRBJ1-5, with a weak D call TRBD1 (5 bases). Germline V gives CDR1 MDHEN, CDR2 SYDVKM. V lost 5 bases, J lost 0 bases, and 17 bases lay in between. CDR3 length: 17 amino acids. The CDR3 nucleotides are TGTGCCAGCAGTCGACTTGGGACGGCCTATAGCAATCAGCCCCAGCATTTT. The encoded protein is CASSRLGTAYSNQPQHF.

V is TRBV28 and J is TRBJ2-2, with D tentatively TRBD1 (6 bases). The length of the CDR3 is 12 residues. V was pared by 10 bases and J by 4 bases, with 10 bases between. Germline V gene lookup returns CDR1 MDHEN and CDR2 SYDVKM. The CDR3 sequence is CATNRATGELFF. CDR3 nucleotides: TGTGCCACCAACAGGGCCACCGGGGAGCTGTTTTTT. The entire variable domain, with the rest obtained from reference TRBV28 and TRBJ2-2, is as follows: DVKVTQSSRYLVKRTGEKVFLECVQDMDHENMFWYRQDPGLGLRLIYFSYDVKMKEKGDIPEGYSVSREKKERFSLILESASTNQTSMYLCATNRATGELFFGEGSRLTVL.

The chain uses TRBV12-3 or TRBV12-4 and TRBJ1-2; D not certain. Between the trimmed V and J ends, which lost 8 bases and 6 bases, there was a span of 16 bases. This CDR3 region has 13 residues. CDR3 sequence reads: CASRYLETNGYTF. CDR3 coding DNA: TGTGCCAGCCGGTACTTGGAGACGAATGGCTACACCTTC.

The chain uses TRBV5-8 and TRBJ2-1; 7 bases map to TRBD2. Germline V gene sequence: CDR1 SGHTS, CDR2 YDEGEE. V was clipped by 3 bases and J by 1 base; unmatched bases: 4. CDR3 size: 15 residues. As DNA, the CDR3 is TGTGCCAGCAGCTGGAGCGGGGCTTCCTACAATGAGCAGTTCTTC. This encodes CASSWSGASYNEQFF.

The V and J genes are TRBV28 and TRBJ1-3, with no clear D. V lost 5 bases to trimming and J lost 4 bases, with 9 bases between them. Germline V gives CDR1 MDHEN, CDR2 SYDVKM. This CDR3 is 13 amino acids long. The CDR3 DNA reads TGTGCCAGCAGTCCACTACAGGGAAACACCATATATTTT. This gives the protein CASSPLQGNTIYF. The full variable domain, with the rest looked up from reference TRBV28 and TRBJ1-3, is DVKVTQSSRYLVKRTGEKVFLECVQDMDHENMFWYRQDPGLGLRLIYFSYDVKMKEKGDIPEGYSVSREKKERFSLILESASTNQTSMYLCASSPLQGNTIYFGEGSWLTVV.

J is TRBJ1-1 and V is TRBV5-1; tentative D call: TRBD1 (5 bases). Germline assignment: CDR1 SGHRS and CDR2 YFSETQ. The CDR3 totals 14 residues. Trimming left V 7 bases short and J 6 bases short, with 19 bases between. CDR3 sequence: CASLLEPGRAEAFF. CDR3 nucleotide sequence: TGCGCCAGCCTTCTCGAGCCAGGGAGGGCTGAAGCTTTCTTT.

The chain joins TRBV3-1 (or the pseudogene TRBV3-2) to TRBJ2-2; 8 bases match TRBD2. The CDR3 is 16 residues long. The germline V gene has CDR1 LGHDT and CDR2 YNNKEL (reference sequence). Trimming at V came to 2 bases and at J to 4 bases, leaving 6 bases not matched to a gene. Written as DNA, the CDR3 is TGTGCCAGCAGCCAAAAGGGACTAGTTTCCACCGGGGAGCTGTTTTTT. Its translation is CASSQKGLVSTGELFF.

The J gene is TRBJ2-3, the V gene TRBV5-1; 13 bases agree with TRBD2. Germline assignment: CDR1 SGHRS and CDR2 YFSETQ. The CDR3 loop spans 16 amino acids. V dropped 2 bases and J dropped 5; count of bases not matched to a gene: 5. In DNA, the CDR3 is TGCGCCAGCAGCTTCCTACTAGCGGGAGGGCAAGATACGCAGTATTTT. Amino acid sequence: CASSFLLAGGQDTQYF.

J is TRBJ2-7 and V is TRBV18; the D gene is possibly TRBD1 (5 bases). In germline, CDR1 is KGHSH, CDR2 LQKENI. This CDR3 has 15 amino acids. V was pared by 0 bases and J by 0 bases, with 9 bases between. CDR3 residues: CASSPPGVSSYEQYF. In DNA, the CDR3 is TGTGCCAGCTCACCACCAGGGGTGAGCTCCTACGAGCAGTACTTC.